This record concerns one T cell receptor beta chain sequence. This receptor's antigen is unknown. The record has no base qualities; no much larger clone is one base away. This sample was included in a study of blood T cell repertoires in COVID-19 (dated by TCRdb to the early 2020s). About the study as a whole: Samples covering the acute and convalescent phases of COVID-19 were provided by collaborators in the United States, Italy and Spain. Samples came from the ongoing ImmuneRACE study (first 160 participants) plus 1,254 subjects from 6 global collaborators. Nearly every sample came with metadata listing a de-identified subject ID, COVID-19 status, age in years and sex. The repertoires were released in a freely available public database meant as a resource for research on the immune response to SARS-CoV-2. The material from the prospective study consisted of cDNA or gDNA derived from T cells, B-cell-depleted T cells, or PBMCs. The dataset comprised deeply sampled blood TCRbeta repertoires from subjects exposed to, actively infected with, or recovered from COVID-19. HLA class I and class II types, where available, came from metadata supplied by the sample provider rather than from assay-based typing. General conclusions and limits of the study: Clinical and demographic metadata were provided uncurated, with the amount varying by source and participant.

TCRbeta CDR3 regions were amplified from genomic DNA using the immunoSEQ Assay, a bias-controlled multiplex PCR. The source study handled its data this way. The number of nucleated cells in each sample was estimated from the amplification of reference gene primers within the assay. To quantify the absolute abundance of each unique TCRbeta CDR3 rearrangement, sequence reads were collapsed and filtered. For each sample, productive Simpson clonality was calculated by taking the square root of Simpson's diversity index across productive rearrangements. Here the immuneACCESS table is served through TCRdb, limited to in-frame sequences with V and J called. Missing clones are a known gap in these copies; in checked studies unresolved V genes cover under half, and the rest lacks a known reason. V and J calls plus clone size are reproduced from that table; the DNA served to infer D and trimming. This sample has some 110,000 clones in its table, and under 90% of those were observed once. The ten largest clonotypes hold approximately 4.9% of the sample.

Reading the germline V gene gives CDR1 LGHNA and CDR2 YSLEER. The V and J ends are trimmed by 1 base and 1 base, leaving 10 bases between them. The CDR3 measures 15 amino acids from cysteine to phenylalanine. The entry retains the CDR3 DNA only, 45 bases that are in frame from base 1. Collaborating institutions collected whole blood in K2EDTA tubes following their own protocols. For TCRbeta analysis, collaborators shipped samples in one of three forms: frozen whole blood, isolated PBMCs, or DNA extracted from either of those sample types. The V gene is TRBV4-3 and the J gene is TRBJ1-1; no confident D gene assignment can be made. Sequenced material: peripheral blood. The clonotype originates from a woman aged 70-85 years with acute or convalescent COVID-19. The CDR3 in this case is CASSQGGGQNTEAFF. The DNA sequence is TGCGCCAGCAGCCAAGGTGGAGGGCAGAACACTGAAGCTTTCTTT.